The 20 T cell receptor beta chains below come from one sample, sequenced in a study of blood T cell repertoires in COVID-19. Profiled with immunoSEQ multiplex PCR; TCRdb holds only in-frame clones, not every one. Seen here are a few hundred thousand clones, 70% to 90% observed once, and the top ten hold roughly 9.6%. The sequenced material came from peripheral blood. The receptor set was obtained from a woman between 70 and 85 years old with acute or convalescent COVID-19.

The rearrangement links TRBV4-1 to TRBJ2-2; 11 bases line up with TRBD2. CDR1 and CDR2 from the germline V gene are MGHRA and YSYEKL. With V trimmed by 4 bases and J by 2 bases, 6 bases remained unmatched. The CDR3 has 17 amino acids. In DNA, the CDR3 is TGCGCCAGCAGCCCTCTAGCGGGGGGTCCAAACACCGGGGAGCTGTTTTTT. As protein: CASSPLAGGPNTGELFF.

The CDR3 is CASGQGPAEQYF. In DNA, the CDR3 is TGTGCCTCCGGACAGGGCCCCGCCGAGCAGTACTTC. The V gene is TRBV10-3, the J gene TRBJ2-7; 8 bases are a match to TRBD1. Trimming took 11 bases from V and 6 from J; bases not matched to a gene: 9. The CDR3 totals 12 residues. Per the germline V gene, CDR1 is ENHRY and CDR2 is SYGVKD.

The DNA of the CDR3 is TGTGCCAGCAGTCGACAGGGGAGGACTGAAGCTTTCTTT. Translation gives CASSRQGRTEAFF. The chain employs TRBV2 and TRBJ1-1; 8 bases are a match to TRBD1. V lost 5 bases, J lost 5 bases, and 4 bases stayed unmatched. Germline V lookup: CDR1 SNHLY, CDR2 FYNNEI. The CDR3 spans 13 residues.

The table lists this clone with a count of one. The rearrangement joins TRBV18 to TRBJ1-3; possibly TRBD1 for D (6 bases). Trimming pared 3 bases from V and 0 bases from J, leaving 24 bases between. Germline values: CDR1 KGHSH, CDR2 LQKENI. The CDR3 spans 20 residues. The CDR3 nucleotides are TGTGCCAGCTCACCTCTTCCCGGGGCCAGGGGTCTCATCTCTGGAAACACCATATATTTT. Translation gives CASSPLPGARGLISGNTIYF.

The chain links TRBV2 to TRBJ1-6; D may be TRBD1 (6 bases). This CDR3 is built from 14 residues. V lost 6 bases and J lost 10, with 16 bases in between. CDR1 and CDR2 from the germline V gene are SNHLY and FYNNEI. The chain's CDR3 is CASSVQGPRSPLHF. The CDR3 DNA is TGTGCCAGCAGCGTACAGGGCCCCCGATCACCCCTCCACTTT.

This chain connects TRBV2 to TRBJ1-5; 8 bases are shared with TRBD1. Germline lookup yields CDR1 SNHLY and CDR2 FYNNEI. V lost 7 bases to trimming and J lost 5 bases; unmatched junction nucleotides: 7. This CDR3 spans 14 amino acids. The CDR3: CASKYQGADQPQHF. CDR3 nucleotides: TGTGCCAGCAAGTACCAGGGGGCGGATCAGCCCCAGCATTTT.

J is TRBJ2-3 and V is TRBV3-1 (or the pseudogene TRBV3-2), with 8 bases aligning to TRBD2. The CDR3 consists of 15 residues. Trimming took 4 bases from V and 1 from J; bases not matched to a gene: 4. Germline values: CDR1 LGHDT, CDR2 YNNKEL (reference sequence). In nucleotides, the CDR3 is TGTGCCAGCAGCCTTGGACTAGCTGGCACAGATACGCAGTATTTT. This codes for CASSLGLAGTDTQYF.

The chain carries TRBV6-5 and TRBJ2-3, with 11 positions matching TRBD1. CDR3 size: 15 residues. Trimming took 9 bases from V and 3 from J; bases not matched to a gene: 8. CDR1 is MNHEY and CDR2 is SVGAGI in the germline V gene. The CDR3, as DNA: TGTGCCAGTACCTCCGGGACAGGGGGGACAGATACGCAGTATTTT. Protein sequence: CASTSGTGGTDTQYF.

The CDR3 DNA sequence: TGTGCCAGCAGTTCAACACGAACCGGGGAGCTGTTTTTT. It is translated as CASSSTRTGELFF. This chain uses TRBV6-6 with TRBJ2-2, with unresolved D. This CDR3 contains 13 residues. V was shortened by 4 bases and J by 5 bases, with 8 bases between the two germline ends. Germline V gene sequence: CDR1 MNHNY, CDR2 SVGAGI (reference sequence).

The chain joins TRBV14 to TRBJ1-2; D possibly corresponds to TRBD1 (6 bases). CDR3 length equals 14 residues. Trimming removed 4 bases from V and 7 bases from J, with 16 bases in between. Germline CDR1 reads SGHDN; CDR2 reads FVKESK. CDR3 DNA: TGTGCCAGCAGCCCTTATTATCAGGGGTCTGGCTACACCTTC. It specifies CASSPYYQGSGYTF.

The rearrangement joins TRBV18 to TRBJ1-1, with D perhaps matching TRBD1 (6 bases). This CDR3 is 15 amino acids long. Trimming took 4 bases from V and 1 from J, leaving 13 bases between them. From germline, CDR1 is KGHSH and CDR2 LQKENI. DNA for the CDR3: TGTGCCAGCTCACTCGAACAGGGAAAGAACACTGAAGCTTTCTTT. Protein product: CASSLEQGKNTEAFF. The complete variable domain, with remaining parts taken from reference TRBV18 and TRBJ1-1, reads NAGVMQNPRHLVRRRGQEARLRCSPMKGHSHVYWYRQLPEEGLKFMVYLQKENIIDESGMPKERFSAEFPKEGPSILRIQQVVRGDSAAYFCASSLEQGKNTEAFFGQGTRLTVV.

The chain has TRBV5-4 and TRBJ2-2; 8 positions agree with TRBD1. Germline V gene lookup returns CDR1 SGHNT and CDR2 YYREEE (reference sequence). J lost 6 bases, V lost 7 bases, and 14 bases had no gene match. This CDR3 contains 16 residues. The CDR3 nucleotides read TGTGCCAGCCCCGGACAGGGTGAGTTCCAGGCCGGGGAGCTGTTTTTT. Translated, it gives CASPGQGEFQAGELFF. Complete variable domain (other parts from reference TRBV5-4 and TRBJ2-2): ETGVTQSPTHLIKTRGQQVTLRCSSQSGHNTVSWYQQALGQGPQFIFQYYREEENGRGNFPPRFSGLQFPNYSSELNVNALELDDSALYLCASPGQGEFQAGELFFGEGSRLTVL.

This chain connects TRBV7-2 to TRBJ2-1; TRBD1 might be the D (5 bases). The germline CDR1 and CDR2 sequences are SGHTA and FQGNSA. This CDR3 region has 16 residues. V was cut by 4 bases and J by 2 bases, with 15 bases left in between. The CDR3: CASSSSYGAPYNEQFF. The CDR3 nucleotides read TGTGCCAGCAGCTCCTCCTATGGGGCGCCCTACAATGAGCAGTTCTTC.

This chain uses TRBV25-1 with TRBJ1-1, with D tentatively TRBD1 (6 bases). From germline, CDR1 is MGHDK and CDR2 SYGVNS. The germline V and J ends were trimmed by 4 bases and 12 bases, with 15 bases remaining between them. The CDR3 length is 12 residues. The CDR3 spells CASSAPQGWTFF. The CDR3 DNA sequence: TGTGCCAGCAGTGCCCCCCAGGGGTGGACTTTCTTT.

V is TRBV25-1 and J is TRBJ1-1, with D uncertain. Between the trimmed V and J ends, which lost 5 bases and 0 bases, there was a span of 7 bases. Germline lookup yields CDR1 MGHDK and CDR2 SYGVNS. CDR3 length equals 13 residues. In DNA form, the CDR3 reads TGTGCCAGCAGTTTAGCGGTGAACACTGAAGCTTTCTTT. Residues: CASSLAVNTEAFF.

Regarding this clone: The identical CDR3 is also encoded by other nucleotide sequences in the sample. The chain joins TRBV15 to TRBJ1-1; D call uncertain. Germline V lookup: CDR1 LNHNV, CDR2 YYDKDF (reference sequence). The V end was cut by 1 base, the J end by 3 bases, with 9 bases between. There are 14 residues in the CDR3. The CDR3 DNA sequence: TGTGCCACCAGCAGAGGCGGGGAGGACACTGAAGCTTTCTTT. Amino acid sequence: CATSRGGEDTEAFF.

The CDR3 coding sequence is TGTGCCAGCAGCCAAGATACCGGGTCTGGCGGCTACACCTTC. It is translated as CASSQDTGSGGYTF. The V and J genes are TRBV4-2 and TRBJ1-2; no definite D call. Looked up from germline, CDR1 is LGHNA and CDR2 is YNFKEQ. Trimming left V 0 bases short and J 8 bases short, with 13 bases between. The CDR3 has 14 residues.

The gene calls are TRBV6-5 and TRBJ2-2; tentatively, D is TRBD2 (7 bases). Germline CDR1 and CDR2: MNHEY and SVGAGI. Trimming removed 0 bases from V and 6 bases from J, with 14 bases in between. This CDR3 region has 16 residues. The CDR3 bases are TGTGCCAGCAGTTACTCCTCGGGGGGCCCACCCGGGGAGCTGTTTTTT. Translating it yields CASSYSSGGPPGELFF.

This clone has only a few counts. The J gene is TRBJ2-7, the V gene TRBV15; D call uncertain. The CDR3 loop spans 14 amino acids. Deletions cut 0 bases from V and 9 bases from J, with 15 bases between. Germline lookup yields CDR1 LNHNV and CDR2 YYDKDF (reference sequence). CDR3 loop: CATSREQPLNAQYF. DNA for the CDR3: TGTGCCACCAGCAGAGAACAACCGCTCAACGCGCAGTACTTC. The variable domain in full, completed from reference TRBV15 and TRBJ2-7, reads DAMVIQNPRYQVTQFGKPVTLSCSQTLNHNVMYWYQQKSSQAPKLLFHYYDKDFNNEADTPDNFQSRRPNTSFCFLDIRSPGLGDTAMYLCATSREQPLNAQYFGPGTRLTVT.

This clone was recorded a few times. The CDR3: CASSQGPPDRAYGYTF. The CDR3 bases are TGCGCCAGCAGCCAAGGCCCCCCGGACAGGGCCTATGGCTACACCTTC. The chain couples TRBV4-1 to TRBJ1-2; 8 bases agree with TRBD1. The CDR3 sequence is 16 residues long. J lost 4 bases, V lost 1 base, and 8 bases had no gene match. Germline V gene sequence: CDR1 MGHRA, CDR2 YSYEKL.